This T cell receptor beta chain stems from a study of T cells in Graves' hyperthyroidism and ophthalmopathy. This clonotype has at least ten counts. The CDR3 covers 17 residues. J gave up 7 bases and V 6 bases, and 14 bases lay outside the gene matches. Germline V gene sequence: CDR1 MNHNS, CDR2 SASEGT. Amplified regions were TCR beta CDR3 sequences from RNA transcripts. TCR CDR3 regions were first amplified by RT-PCR with HTBI primers. TCRdb redid the calling of the multiplex PCR reads with MiXCR, one entry per CDR3 protein. The sample carries 350,000 to 450,000 distinct CDR3 sequences, approximately 15% recorded once.

Specimen: blood. This chain uses TRBV6-1 with TRBJ2-1, with 11 bases identical to TRBD2. This clonotype originated in a woman in her fifties or sixties with Graves' hyperthyroidism. CDR3 loop: CASSLVALAGVGNEQFF. CDR3 coding DNA: TGTGCCAGCAGCCTCGTTGCACTAGCGGGAGTAGGGAATGAGCAGTTCTTC.